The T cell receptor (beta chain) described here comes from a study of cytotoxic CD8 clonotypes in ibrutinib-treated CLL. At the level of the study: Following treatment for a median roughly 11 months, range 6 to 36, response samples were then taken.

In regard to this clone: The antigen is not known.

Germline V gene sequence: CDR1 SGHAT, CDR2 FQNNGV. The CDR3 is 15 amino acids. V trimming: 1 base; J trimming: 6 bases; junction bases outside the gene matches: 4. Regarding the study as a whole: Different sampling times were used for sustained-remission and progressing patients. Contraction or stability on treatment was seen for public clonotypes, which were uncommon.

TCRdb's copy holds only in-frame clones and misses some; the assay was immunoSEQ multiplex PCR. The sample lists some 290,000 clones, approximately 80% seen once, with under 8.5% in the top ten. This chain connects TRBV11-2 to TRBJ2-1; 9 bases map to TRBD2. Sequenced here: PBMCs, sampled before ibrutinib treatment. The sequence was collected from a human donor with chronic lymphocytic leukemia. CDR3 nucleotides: TGTGCCAGCAGCTTAGTAGCGGGGGCCCGCAATGAGCAGTTCTTC. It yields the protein CASSLVAGARNEQFF.